Shown below are 5 T cell receptor beta chains from a single sample sequenced in a study of post-analysis software for immune sequencing data. Study observations and caveats: Compared with controls, patients had more of five TRBV segments, including TRBV5-6, TRBV5-1 and TRBV20-1.

The authors incorporated unique molecular identifiers into the TCR beta cDNA libraries. TCRdb re-called the PCR reads with MiXCR, one entry per CDR3 protein. This table holds a few hundred thousand distinct CDR3 sequences, about 40% found once. What these receptors recognize is not known. Sequencing was performed on blood. Receptors originate from a girl aged 10 to 17 with multiple sclerosis.

This clonotype appeared many times. The genes are TRBV5-1 and TRBJ2-3; 9 positions match TRBD1. Trimming took 0 bases from V and 3 from J; bases not matched to a gene: 2. This CDR3 is built from 15 residues. Per the germline V gene, CDR1 is SGHRS and CDR2 is YFSETQ. DNA for the CDR3: TGCGCCAGCAGCTTGGCCGGGACAGGGACAGATACGCAGTATTTT. Its protein is CASSLAGTGTDTQYF.

J is TRBJ1-1 and V is TRBV20-1; D remains unclear. The V and J ends lost 8 bases and 1 base respectively, with 11 bases between them. Germline loops: CDR1 DFQATT, CDR2 SNEGSKA (reference sequence). The CDR3 totals 12 residues. CDR3 nucleotides: TGCAGTTACAACAAGGAGAACACTGAAGCTTTCTTT. Protein: CSYNKENTEAFF.

At least ten counts were recorded for this clonotype. The chain uses TRBV3-1 and TRBJ2-3, with a weak D call TRBD1 (5 bases). CDR3 length: 14 residues. Per the germline V gene, CDR1 is LGHDT and CDR2 is YNNKEL (reference sequence). Trimming shortened V by 4 bases and J by 7 bases, and 15 bases separated the two germline ends. The CDR3 DNA sequence: TGTGCCAGCAGCCCGGGCTCATGGACAAATACGCAGTATTTT. Protein sequence: CASSPGSWTNTQYF.

The table lists this clonotype with many counts. V is TRBV10-3 and J is TRBJ1-5; 9 nucleotides agree with TRBD1. Germline V gene sequence: CDR1 ENHRY, CDR2 SYGVKD. This CDR3 is 15 amino acids long. V lost 6 bases to trimming and J lost 2 bases; unmatched junction nucleotides: 5. In DNA, the CDR3 is TGTGCCATCAGCGAGGGACAGGGCCGCAATCAGCCCCAGCATTTT. This gives the protein CAISEGQGRNQPQHF.

The genes are TRBV20-1 and TRBJ2-5; TRBD1 matches at 9 bases. J lost 11 bases, V lost 6 bases, and 13 bases had no gene match. The CDR3 loop spans 13 amino acids. Germline CDR1 reads DFQATT; CDR2 reads SNEGSKA (reference sequence). CDR3 sequence (DNA): TGCAGTGCGGAACAGGGGGCGATATATGAGCAGTACTTC. This codes for CSAEQGAIYEQYF.